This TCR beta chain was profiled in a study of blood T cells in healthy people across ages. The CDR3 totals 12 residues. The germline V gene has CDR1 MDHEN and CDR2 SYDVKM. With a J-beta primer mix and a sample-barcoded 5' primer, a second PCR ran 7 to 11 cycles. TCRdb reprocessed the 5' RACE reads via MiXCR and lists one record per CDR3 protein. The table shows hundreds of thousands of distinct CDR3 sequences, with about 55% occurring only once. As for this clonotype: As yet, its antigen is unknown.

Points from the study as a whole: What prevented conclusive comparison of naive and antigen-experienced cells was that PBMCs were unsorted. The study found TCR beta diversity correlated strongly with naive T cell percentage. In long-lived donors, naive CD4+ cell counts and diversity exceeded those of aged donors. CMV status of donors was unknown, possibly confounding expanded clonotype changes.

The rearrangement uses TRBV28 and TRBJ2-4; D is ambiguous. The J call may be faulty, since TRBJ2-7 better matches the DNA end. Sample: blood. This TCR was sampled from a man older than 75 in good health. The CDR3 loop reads CASSPPDDEQYF. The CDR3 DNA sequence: TGTGCCAGCAGCCCCCCGGATGACGAGCAGTACTTC.